This T cell receptor beta chain was sequenced for a study of cytomegalovirus exposure and HLA in healthy donors. 13 Jbeta primers and 60 Vbeta primers were used for the PCR. Sequencing was performed with immunoSEQ multiplex PCR; in TCRdb, only in-frame clones are kept and a portion is missing. The sample contains 240,000 or so clones, roughly 80% of which appear only once. Input material: PBMCs. The sequence came from a woman in her forties in good health and CMV-seropositive.

CDR3 amino acids: CASSLTVNQPQHF. The CDR3 nucleotides are TGTGCCAGCAGCTTAACAGTTAATCAGCCCCAGCATTTT. This sequence joins TRBV7-9 and TRBJ1-5, with D unclear. The CDR3 sequence is 13 residues long. Trimming shortened V by 2 bases and J by 4 bases, and 6 bases separated the two germline ends. Germline CDR1 and CDR2: SEHNR and FQNEAQ (reference sequence).